Listed here is a single T cell receptor beta chain. The CDR3 extends over 15 amino acids. The V and J ends lost 4 bases and 5 bases, in that order; junction bases with no gene match: 6. Looked up from germline, CDR1 is SGHRS and CDR2 is YFSETQ. Data came from immunoSEQ multiplex PCR; TCRdb stores just in-frame clones and leaves some out. The sample has approximately 290,000 clones, around 89% seen once. This entry belongs to a study of blood T cell repertoires in COVID-19. The chain recombines TRBV5-1 with TRBJ2-2, with 9 bases that match TRBD1. Source material: peripheral blood. The sequence derives from a man aged 25-40 years with acute or convalescent COVID-19. The CDR3: CASSPGQGRTGELFF. The CDR3 DNA is TGCGCCAGCAGCCCGGGACAGGGTAGGACCGGGGAGCTGTTTTTT. The whole variable domain, remainder taken from reference TRBV5-1 and TRBJ2-2, is KAGVTQTPRYLIKTRGQQVTLSCSPISGHRSVSWYQQTPGQGLQFLFEYFSETQRNKGNFPGRFSGRQFSNSRSEMNVSTLELGDSALYLCASSPGQGRTGELFFGEGSRLTVL.